This TCR beta chain was captured in a study of OX40 agonist ivuxolimab in advanced cancers. The CDR3 length is 17 residues. V lost 2 bases, J lost 11 bases, and 15 bases stayed unmatched. The germline V gene has CDR1 MGHRA and CDR2 YSYEKL. The protocol was immunoSEQ multiplex PCR, while the TCRdb copy is restricted to in-frame clones and leaves out a portion. The sample contains 85,000 to 100,000 clones, about 85% of which appear only once. The clonotype comes from an adult with an advanced solid tumor such as melanoma, head and neck, liver or kidney cancer. Sequencing was performed on CD4+ or CD8+ T cells sorted from blood, taken in a trial of the OX40 agonist ivuxolimab. The V and J genes are TRBV4-1 and TRBJ2-5, with 12 bases aligning to TRBD2. The CDR3 coding sequence is TGCGCCAGCAGCCAACTACCCCCTCTAGCGGGAGGGGGTGAGCAGTACTTC. Encoded protein: CASSQLPPLAGGGEQYF.